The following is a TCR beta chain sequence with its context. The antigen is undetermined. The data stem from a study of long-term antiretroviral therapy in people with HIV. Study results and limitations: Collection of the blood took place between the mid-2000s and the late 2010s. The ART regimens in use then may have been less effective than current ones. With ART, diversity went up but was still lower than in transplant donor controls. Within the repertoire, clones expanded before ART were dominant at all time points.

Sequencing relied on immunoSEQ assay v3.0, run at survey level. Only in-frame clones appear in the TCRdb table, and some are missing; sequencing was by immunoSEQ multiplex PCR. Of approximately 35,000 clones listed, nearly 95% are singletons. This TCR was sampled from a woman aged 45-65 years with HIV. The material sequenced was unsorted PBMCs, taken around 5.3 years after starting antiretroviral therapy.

The CDR3, as DNA: TGTGCCAGCAGCTCCAGCGGGGGTCAATACGAGCAGTACTTC. The encoded protein is CASSSSGGQYEQYF. The V gene is TRBV6-6, the J gene TRBJ2-7; 8 bases align to TRBD2. The germline V gene has CDR1 MNHNY and CDR2 SVGAGI (reference sequence). There are 14 residues in the CDR3. V shed 6 bases and J 4 bases; nucleotides not matched to a gene: 8.